This paragraph reports one TCR beta chain. Its antigen remains unidentified. There are no base qualities to consult, and no much larger clone falls within one base. This sample is drawn from a study of blood T cell repertoires in COVID-19 (TCRdb year 2020). General notes on the study: Collaborator samples came from the United States, Italy and Spain and covered acute and convalescent phases of COVID-19. The prospective study material was composed of cDNA or gDNA derived from T cells, B-cell-depleted T cells, or PBMCs. The dataset comprised deeply sampled blood TCRbeta repertoires from subjects exposed to, actively infected with, or recovered from COVID-19. The repertoires were made available in a free public database intended to serve as a resource for research on the immune response to SARS-CoV-2. Samples came from the ongoing ImmuneRACE study (first 160 participants) plus 1,254 subjects from 6 global collaborators. Sample metadata almost always included a de-identified subject ID, COVID-19 status, age in years and sex. HLA class I and class II types, where available, came from metadata supplied by the sample provider rather than from assay-based typing. General conclusions and limits of the study: Clinical and demographic metadata were provided uncurated, with the amount varying by source and participant.

The immunoSEQ Assay, a bias-controlled multiplex PCR, was used to amplify TCRbeta CDR3 regions from genomic DNA. Concerning the study's data processing: Within the assay, amplification of reference gene primers was used to estimate how many nucleated cells each sample contained. Sequence reads were collapsed and filtered to measure the absolute abundance of every unique TCRbeta CDR3 rearrangement. Productive Simpson clonality was computed per sample as the square root of Simpson's diversity index over productive rearrangements. TCRdb re-hosts the immuneACCESS table, in-frame sequences only. Its copies lack some clones; in the studies checked, an unresolved V gene accounts for under half of them, and the cause for the rest is not known. V and J calls and clone size follow that table, whereas D and trimming were derived from the DNA. For this sample the table gives about 120,000 clones, of which 82% were detected only once. Clones ranked in the top ten supply approximately 4.9% of the sample.

The germline V gene provides CDR1 SGHDN and CDR2 FVKESK. Ends trimmed: V by 4 bases, J by 8 bases; bases unmatched to a gene: 1. The CDR3, cysteine through phenylalanine, is 12 amino acids long. Kept here is only the CDR3 DNA, which spans 36 bases and is read in frame from base 1. The collaborating institutions used their own protocols to collect whole blood in K2EDTA tubes. For TCRbeta analysis, collaborators shipped samples as frozen whole blood, isolated PBMCs, or DNA extracted from either of those sample types. This sequence was found in a woman between 65 and 79 years old with acute or convalescent COVID-19. Sequenced: peripheral blood. The chain links TRBV14 with TRBJ1-4, and TRBD1 matches 7 of the central bases. For the CDR3, the sequence is CASSLRGEKLFF. Read as DNA, the sequence is TGTGCCAGCAGCCTCAGGGGGGAAAAACTGTTTTTT.